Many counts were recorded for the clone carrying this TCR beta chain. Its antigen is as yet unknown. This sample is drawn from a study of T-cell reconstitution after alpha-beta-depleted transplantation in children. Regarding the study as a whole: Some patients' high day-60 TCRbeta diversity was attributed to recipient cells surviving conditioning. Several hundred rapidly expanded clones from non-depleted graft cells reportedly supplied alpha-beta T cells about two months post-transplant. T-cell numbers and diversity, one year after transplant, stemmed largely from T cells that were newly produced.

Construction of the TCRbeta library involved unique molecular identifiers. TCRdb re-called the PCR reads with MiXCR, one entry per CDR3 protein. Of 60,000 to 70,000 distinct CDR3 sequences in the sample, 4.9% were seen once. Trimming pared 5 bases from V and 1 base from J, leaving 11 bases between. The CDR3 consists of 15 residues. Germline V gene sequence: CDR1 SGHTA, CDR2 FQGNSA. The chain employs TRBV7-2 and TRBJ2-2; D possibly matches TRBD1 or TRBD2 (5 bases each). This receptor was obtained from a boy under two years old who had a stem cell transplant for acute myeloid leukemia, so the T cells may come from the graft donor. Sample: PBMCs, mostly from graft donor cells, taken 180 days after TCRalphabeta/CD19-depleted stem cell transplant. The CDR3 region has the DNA TGTGCCAGCAGCCCGGGACGGGTGAACACCGGGGAGCTGTTTTTT. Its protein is CASSPGRVNTGELFF.